This T cell receptor beta chain was sequenced in a study of T cell changes during pregnancy in multiple sclerosis. Clones were read by immunoSEQ multiplex PCR, and TCRdb kept only the in-frame ones, dropping some. Here the sample spans roughly 48,000 clones, 90% to 95% being singletons. CDR1 is SNHLY, CDR2 FYNNEI, per germline. The V and J ends lost 6 bases and 9 bases respectively, with 20 bases between them. The CDR3 is 14 residues long. This receptor was taken from a female donor with multiple sclerosis, enrolled in a pregnancy study. J is TRBJ2-5 and V is TRBV2; D possibly corresponds to TRBD1 (5 bases). Here the sequenced sample was CD4+ T cells from peripheral blood mononuclear cells, taken in the first trimester of pregnancy. The CDR3 coding sequence is TGTGCCAGCAGCGCAAAACCCCAGGGATTGGCCCAGTACTTC. Amino acids: CASSAKPQGLAQYF. The variable domain in full, completed from reference TRBV2 and TRBJ2-5, reads EPEVTQTPSHQVTQMGQEVILRCVPISNHLYFYWYRQILGQKVEFLVSFYNNEISEKSEIFDDQFSVERPDGSNFTLKIRSTKLEDSAMYFCASSAKPQGLAQYFGPGTRLLVL.